A selection of T cell receptor beta chains follows, all from one sample in a study of blood T cell repertoires in COVID-19. Produced via immunoSEQ multiplex PCR; TCRdb's table is partial and in-frame only. The repertoire consists of approximately 50,000 clones, with 90% occurring once and the leading ten covering roughly 6.4%. The specimen was peripheral blood. Every receptor here comes from a man between 40 and 49 years old with acute or convalescent COVID-19. Both conserved end residues are trimmed from each CDR3.

CDR3aa | v_gene | len
ASSARDIPRTDTQY | TRBV9 | 14
SVRTGMNTEAF | TRBV29-1 | 11
ASSQAGQGGTEAF | TRBV4-2 | 13
ASSLALGVETQY | TRBV11-2 | 12
ASSLAAGGDSPLH | TRBV5-1 | 13
ASKASRADTGELF | TRBV19 | 13
ASSLFGPGKLF | TRBV27 | 11
ASSHGQGQTDTQY | TRBV6-5 | 13
ASSDTYEQY | TRBV10-2 | 9
ASSERGNTEAF | TRBV2 | 11
ASSDGWAPAGNTEAF | TRBV5-1 | 15
SVVIQGLGYGYT | TRBV29-1 | 12
AWRNRVSYT | TRBV30 | 9
ASSRGESYEQY | TRBV3-1/TRBV3-2 | 11
ASSLGSGRDNQPQH | TRBV11-2 | 14
AWMDGPAGQY | TRBV30 | 10
ASSQGLAGYEQY | TRBV3-1/TRBV3-2 | 12
ASRTSGGTDTQY | TRBV5-1 | 12
ASSLVETSSYEQY | TRBV7-9 | 13
ASSLATGTYEQY | TRBV5-1 | 12
ASSRELGSDEQF | TRBV18 | 12
ASSFAGELF | TRBV11-2 | 9
ASTLTNHYNEQF | TRBV5-6 | 12
ASGRLAGGTGELF | TRBV28 | 13
ASRTVNTEAF | TRBV28 | 10
SVGVAGVGDEQF | TRBV29-1 | 12
ASSQATGGAEQY | TRBV4-3 | 12
ASSQDTYEQY | TRBV14 | 10
ASSFSLAPNTGELF | TRBV7-2 | 14
ASSFAGNTIY | TRBV12-3/TRBV12-4 | 10
ASSQGLLSGSTEAF | TRBV3-1/TRBV3-2 | 14
ASSPLSQANEQF | TRBV18 | 12
ASSPGLEQF | TRBV14 | 9
ASSQAGGRTDTQY | TRBV7-2 | 13
ASSKKPGQGYEQY | TRBV6-5 | 13
ASTLGTANYGYT | TRBV28 | 12
AWSGLLGRELF | TRBV30 | 11
ASSLSSGRAATYEQY | TRBV7-2 | 15